The 8 T cell receptor beta chains below all came from one sample that was sequenced in a study of cytomegalovirus exposure and HLA in healthy donors. PCR amplification relied on 60 Vbeta primers (plus 13 Jbeta primers). The assay was immunoSEQ multiplex PCR, and TCRdb's table has in-frame clones only and misses some. The sample shows 120,000 to 150,000 clones, 55% to 80% of them seen only once. Material for sequencing was PBMCs. Receptor source: a human donor in good health.

This clone was counted a few times. This chain uses TRBV2 with TRBJ2-1; 11 bases fit TRBD2. The CDR3 runs 12 residues. V shed 6 bases and J 15 bases; nucleotides not matched to a gene: 7. CDR1 and CDR2 from the germline V gene are SNHLY and FYNNEI. CDR3 in DNA: TGTGCCAGCAGAACCCGGACTAGCGGGTGGTTCTTC. Translation: CASRTRTSGWFF.

The chain combines TRBV11-3 with TRBJ2-7; D possibly corresponds to TRBD2 (5 bases). Germline assignment: CDR1 SGHNT and CDR2 YENEEA. V gave up 2 bases and J gave up 0 bases, with 8 bases separating them. The CDR3 length is 14 residues. The CDR3, as DNA: TGTGCCAGCAGCTTACTAGCAAGCTCCTACGAGCAGTACTTC. Residues: CASSLLASSYEQYF.

The V call is TRBV15, the J call TRBJ2-5, with 10 positions matching TRBD2. V lost 3 bases, J lost 1 base, and 5 bases stayed unmatched. The CDR3 covers 16 residues. Germline loops: CDR1 LNHNV, CDR2 YYDKDF (reference sequence). CDR3 in DNA: TGTGCCACCAGCAGGCAGTCTAGCGGGGGCCAAGAGACCCAGTACTTC. Amino acids: CATSRQSSGGQETQYF.

The V gene is TRBV7-9, the J gene TRBJ1-3, with a possible D match to TRBD1 (6 bases). The CDR3 consists of 16 residues. CDR1 is SEHNR and CDR2 is FQNEAQ in the germline V gene (reference sequence). V lost 4 bases and J 3 bases, leaving 16 bases between the germline ends. DNA for the CDR3: TGTGCCAGCAGCTCCGCAGTAGGGGGAGTTGGAAACACCATATATTTT. It specifies CASSSAVGGVGNTIYF.

The chain is built from TRBV14 and TRBJ1-1; 10 nucleotides match TRBD1. Losses at the gene ends were 4 bases for V and 4 bases for J; bases not matched to a gene: 6. Germline CDR1 SGHDN, CDR2 FVKESK. There are 15 residues in the CDR3. CDR3 sequence: CASSRQGALSTEAFF. The CDR3, as DNA: TGTGCCAGCAGCCGACAGGGGGCCCTAAGCACTGAAGCTTTCTTT. Full variable domain (missing parts from reference TRBV14 and TRBJ1-1): EAGVTQFPSHSVIEKGQTVTLRCDPISGHDNLYWYRRVMGKEIKFLLHFVKESKQDESGMPNNRFLAERTGGTYSTLKVQPAELEDSGVYFCASSRQGALSTEAFFGQGTRLTVV.

The chain links TRBV5-1 to TRBJ1-1, with a possible D match to TRBD1 (5 bases). Germline-derived CDR1 and CDR2 are SGHRS and YFSETQ. CDR3 length: 11 amino acids. Trimming cost V 2 bases and J 9 bases, with 8 bases left between them. CDR3 DNA: TGCGCCAGCAGCTTAGACAGTCAAGCTTTCTTT. This encodes CASSLDSQAFF.

This chain uses TRBV11-2 with TRBJ1-1; the D gene is possibly TRBD1 (5 bases). The CDR3 is 16 residues long. Germline loops: CDR1 SGHAT, CDR2 FQNNGV. Trimming removed 3 bases from V and 0 bases from J, with 14 bases in between. CDR3 sequence reads: CASSFGQGRMNTEAFF. CDR3 bases: TGTGCCAGCAGCTTTGGCCAGGGTCGCATGAACACTGAAGCTTTCTTT.

This chain links TRBV21-1 with TRBJ2-1; TRBD2 reflects the table's D call only, with no check against the DNA. TRBV21-1 is annotated as a pseudogene. This CDR3 contains 17 residues. CDR3 in amino acids: CASIKGTSGDSYNEQFF. CDR3 sequence (DNA): TGTGCCAGCATCAAAGGGACTAGCGGAGACTCCTACAATGAGCAGTTCTTC.